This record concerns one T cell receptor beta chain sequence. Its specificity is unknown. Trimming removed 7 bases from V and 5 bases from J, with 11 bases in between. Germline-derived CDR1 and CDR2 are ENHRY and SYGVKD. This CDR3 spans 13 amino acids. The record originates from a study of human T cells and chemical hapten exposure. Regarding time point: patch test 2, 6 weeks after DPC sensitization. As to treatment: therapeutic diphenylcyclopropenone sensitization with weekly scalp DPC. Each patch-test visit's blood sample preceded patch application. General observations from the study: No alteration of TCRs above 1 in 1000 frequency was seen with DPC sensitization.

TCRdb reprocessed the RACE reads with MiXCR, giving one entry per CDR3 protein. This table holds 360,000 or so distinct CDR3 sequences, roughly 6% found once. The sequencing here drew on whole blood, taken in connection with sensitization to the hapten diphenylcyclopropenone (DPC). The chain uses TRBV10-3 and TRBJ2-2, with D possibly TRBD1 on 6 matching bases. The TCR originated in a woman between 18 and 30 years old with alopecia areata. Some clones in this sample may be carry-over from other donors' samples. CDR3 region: CAINLQGTGELFF. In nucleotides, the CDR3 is TGTGCCATCAACCTACAGGGAACCGGGGAGCTGTTTTTT.